This T cell receptor beta chain was captured in a study of cytomegalovirus exposure and HLA in healthy donors. Points on this clone: Antigen unknown.

This CDR3 is built from 23 residues. The trim removed 2 bases at V and 1 base at J, leaving 26 bases unmatched. Germline-derived CDR1 and CDR2 are MDHEN and SYDVKM. Overall study results and limits: A later analysis reportedly identified an Asian-associated ancestry cluster as carrying fewer N-insertions than the roughly 670-donor mean. An analysis that was carried out later associated approximately 17,000 TCR beta sequences with HLA alleles at 0.05 false discovery rate.

Primers for the PCR totalled 60 Vbeta and 13 Jbeta. Assay: immunoSEQ multiplex PCR; the TCRdb copy retains only in-frame clones and omits some. The table has about 190,000 clones, about 90% seen once. Sequencing was performed on PBMCs. This sequence originates from a young man in good health and CMV-seronegative. The chain couples TRBV28 to TRBJ1-2; 9 bases match TRBD1. DNA of the CDR3: TGTGCCAGCAGTTTAACGTCGTCGGGGCGTGCCAAGACCCGGGACAGGGTTAACTATGGCTACACCTTC. Protein product: CASSLTSSGRAKTRDRVNYGYTF.